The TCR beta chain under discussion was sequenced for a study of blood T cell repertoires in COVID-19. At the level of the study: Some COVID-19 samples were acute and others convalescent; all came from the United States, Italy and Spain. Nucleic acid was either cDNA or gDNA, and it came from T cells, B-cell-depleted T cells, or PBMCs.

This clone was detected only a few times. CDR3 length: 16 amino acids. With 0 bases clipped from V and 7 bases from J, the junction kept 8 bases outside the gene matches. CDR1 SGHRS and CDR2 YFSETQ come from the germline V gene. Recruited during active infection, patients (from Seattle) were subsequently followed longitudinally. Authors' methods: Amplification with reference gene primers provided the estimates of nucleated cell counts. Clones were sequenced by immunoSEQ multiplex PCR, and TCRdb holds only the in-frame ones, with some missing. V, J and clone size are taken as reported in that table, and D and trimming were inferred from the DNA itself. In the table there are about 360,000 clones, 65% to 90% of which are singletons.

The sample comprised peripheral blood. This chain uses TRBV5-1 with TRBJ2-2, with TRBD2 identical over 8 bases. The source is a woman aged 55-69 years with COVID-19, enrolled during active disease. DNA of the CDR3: TGCGCCAGCAGCTTGGCGTCGGGAGGGGTAATCGGGGAGCTGTTTTTT. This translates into CASSLASGGVIGELFF. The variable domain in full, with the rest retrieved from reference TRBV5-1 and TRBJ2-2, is KAGVTQTPRYLIKTRGQQVTLSCSPISGHRSVSWYQQTPGQGLQFLFEYFSETQRNKGNFPGRFSGRQFSNSRSEMNVSTLELGDSALYLCASSLASGGVIGELFFGEGSRLTVL.